The 27 T cell receptor beta chains below were found in one sample sequenced in a study of tumor-infiltrating lymphocytes in localized non-small cell lung cancer. Assay used: immunoSEQ multiplex PCR; TCRdb lists only in-frame clones, some missing. The profile covers over 15,000 clones, with around three quarters appearing a single time and about 9.8% taken by the ten largest. Sequencing input: lung tumor tissue. These receptors all stem from a human donor with non-small cell lung cancer.

The chain links TRBV11-3 to TRBJ2-1; 9 positions agree with TRBD2. This CDR3 comprises 13 residues. Losses at the gene ends were 11 bases for V and 6 bases for J; bases not matched to a gene: 8. CDR1 and CDR2 from the germline V gene are SGHNT and YENEEA. In DNA form, the CDR3 reads TGTGCCCTCGGGACTAGCAATTGCAATGAGCAGTTCTTC. Translation: CALGTSNCNEQFF.

This clone has only a few counts. The chain employs TRBV28 and TRBJ1-5; D may be TRBD1 (6 bases). The CDR3 sequence is 16 residues long. Germline V gives CDR1 MDHEN, CDR2 SYDVKM. Trimming shortened V by 3 bases and J by 4 bases, and 16 bases separated the two germline ends. This CDR3 reads CASSFIPDSTNQPQHF. CDR3 sequence (DNA): TGTGCCAGCAGTTTCATCCCGGACAGCACAAATCAGCCCCAGCATTTT.

V gene TRBV10-3 combines with J gene TRBJ2-7; either TRBD1 or TRBD2 may fit D (5 bases each). This CDR3 comprises 13 residues. Germline V gene data show CDR1 as ENHRY and CDR2 as SYGVKD. V was pared by 9 bases and J by 5 bases, with 17 bases between. This CDR3 is CAIAPRDVNEQYF. DNA of the CDR3: TGTGCCATTGCCCCCCGGGACGTGAACGAGCAGTACTTC.

V is TRBV10-2 and J is TRBJ2-1, with 8 bases fitting TRBD2. Germline V lookup: CDR1 WSHSY, CDR2 SAAADI. CDR3 length: 15 residues. V shed 3 bases and J 7 bases; nucleotides not matched to a gene: 8. This CDR3 is CASSETAGAFNEQFF. Here the CDR3 DNA reads TGCGCCAGCAGTGAAACAGCGGGGGCCTTTAATGAGCAGTTCTTC.

The chain combines TRBV5-4 with TRBJ1-5, with 7 bases aligning to TRBD1. The trim removed 6 bases at V and 6 bases at J, leaving 12 bases unmatched. Germline loops: CDR1 SGHNT, CDR2 YYREEE (reference sequence). This CDR3 spans 15 amino acids. CDR3 protein: CASIKKGGWGQPQHF. CDR3 DNA: TGTGCCAGCATAAAAAAAGGGGGCTGGGGTCAGCCCCAGCATTTT. Variable domain in full (rest from reference TRBV5-4 and TRBJ1-5): ETGVTQSPTHLIKTRGQQVTLRCSSQSGHNTVSWYQQALGQGPQFIFQYYREEENGRGNFPPRFSGLQFPNYSSELNVNALELDDSALYLCASIKKGGWGQPQHFGDGTRLSIL.

V is TRBV5-1 and J is TRBJ1-5; TRBD1 agrees at 8 bases. Trimming cost V 0 bases and J 7 bases; bases outside gene matches: 6. The CDR3 extends over 15 amino acids. Germline lookup yields CDR1 SGHRS and CDR2 YFSETQ. CDR3 region: CASSLDGQGEQPQHF. CDR3 DNA: TGCGCCAGCAGCTTGGACGGACAGGGAGAACAGCCCCAGCATTTT.

The chain recombines TRBV9 with TRBJ2-3; D ambiguous. CDR1 and CDR2 (germline): SGDLS, YYNGEE. The V end was cut by 4 bases, the J end by 3 bases, with 3 bases between. This CDR3 has 11 residues. CDR3 in amino acids: CASSRTDTQYF. In DNA form, the CDR3 reads TGTGCCAGCAGCAGGACAGATACGCAGTATTTT.

The V and J genes are TRBV30 and TRBJ1-6; TRBD1 aligns across 10 bases. CDR1 is GTSNPN, CDR2 SVGIG, per germline (reference sequence). CDR3 length: 15 residues. The V gene end was trimmed by 4 bases and the J gene end by 7 bases; junction bases not matched to a gene: 7. In DNA form, the CDR3 reads TGTGCCTGGAATGTCCGGACAGGGGGAAATTCACCCCTCCACTTT. Amino acid sequence: CAWNVRTGGNSPLHF.

V and J are TRBV23-1 and TRBJ1-3, with no clear D. TRBV23-1 is an ORF, with its function uncertain. Trimming took off 7 bases at V and 4 bases at J, with 11 bases between the two ends. The CDR3 length is 13 residues. CDR3 sequence (DNA): TGCGCCAGCACCCCCGGCGCCGGAAACACCATATATTTT. The encoded protein is CASTPGAGNTIYF.

V is TRBV28 and J is TRBJ1-3; no definite D call. Trimming cost V 8 bases and J 0 bases, with 14 bases left between them. The CDR3 is made up of 15 amino acids. CDR1 and CDR2 from the germline V gene are MDHEN and SYDVKM. As DNA, the CDR3 is TGTGCCAGCTCCGATTTACCAGCCTCTGGAAACACCATATATTTT. Protein sequence: CASSDLPASGNTIYF.

This clone was detected only a few times. This sequence joins TRBV30 and TRBJ2-1; 12 bases line up with TRBD2. V trimming: 4 bases; J trimming: 5 bases; junction bases outside the gene matches: 0. From germline, CDR1 is GTSNPN and CDR2 SVGIG (reference sequence). The CDR3 covers 13 residues. For the CDR3, the DNA is TGTGCCTGGACTAGCGGGGGGGACAATGAGCAGTTCTTC. Residues: CAWTSGGDNEQFF.

CDR3 sequence (DNA): TGTGCCAGTAGTATGGGACCGTCGCAGTATTTT. The encoded protein is CASSMGPSQYF. This rearrangement joins TRBV19 to TRBJ2-3; D is perhaps TRBD1 or TRBD2 (5 bases each). Trimming left V 3 bases short and J 10 bases short, with 8 bases between. The germline V gene encodes CDR1 LNHDA and CDR2 SQIVND (reference sequence). The CDR3 is 11 residues long.

The CDR3 spells CASSLAATYTDTQYF. The CDR3 DNA sequence: TGCGCCAGCAGCTTGGCAGCGACCTACACAGATACGCAGTATTTT. This chain links TRBV5-1 with TRBJ2-3; no clear D gene. Germline CDR1 is SGHRS and CDR2 is YFSETQ. This CDR3 spans 15 amino acids. The V and J ends lost 0 bases and 2 bases respectively, with 10 bases between them.

The chain joins TRBV28 to TRBJ2-6, with D perhaps matching TRBD2 (6 bases). From germline, CDR1 is MDHEN and CDR2 SYDVKM. Trimming took off 4 bases at V and 2 bases at J, with 18 bases between the two ends. This CDR3 has 18 residues. The CDR3 DNA follows: TGTGCCAGCAGTTCACATCCTCGGGAGACTGCTGGGGCCAACGTCCTGACTTTC. This codes for CASSSHPRETAGANVLTF.

V is TRBV5-4 and J is TRBJ2-5; TRBD1 might be the D (6 bases). The CDR3 runs to 12 residues. V was cut by 3 bases and J by 3 bases, with 6 bases left in between. The germline V gene has CDR1 SGHNT and CDR2 YYREEE (reference sequence). The DNA of the CDR3 is TGTGCCAGCAGCTACAGGGAAGAGACCCAGTACTTC. Translating gives CASSYREETQYF.

The sample holds one count of this clone. In nucleotides, the CDR3 is TGTGCCAGCAGCTCGCTCCAAGAGACCCAGTACTTC. Amino acid sequence: CASSSLQETQYF. The chain links TRBV7-9 to TRBJ2-5; D gene uncertain. Trimming removed 4 bases at V and 1 base at J, with 4 bases between. CDR3 length: 12 residues. Per germline, CDR1 SEHNR and CDR2 FQNEAQ (reference sequence).

This clone occurred a few times. The chain recombines TRBV25-1 with TRBJ1-2; tentatively, D is TRBD1 (6 bases). The CDR3 has 15 amino acids. Germline assignment: CDR1 MGHDK and CDR2 SYGVNS. The V end was cut by 3 bases, the J end by 2 bases, with 13 bases between. CDR3 bases: TGTGCCAGCAGTGATTCTGGACAGAGCAACTATGGCTACACCTTC. Amino acids: CASSDSGQSNYGYTF.

The chain is built from TRBV27 and TRBJ2-5; perhaps D is TRBD1 or TRBD2 (5 bases each). Trimming cost V 4 bases and J 9 bases, with 15 bases left between them. The germline V gene encodes CDR1 MNHEY and CDR2 SMNVEV (reference sequence). CDR3 size: 13 residues. The CDR3 DNA sequence: TGTGCCAGCAGTTCCGGGGCCGTTAGGGCCCAGTACTTC. Translation gives CASSSGAVRAQYF.

This chain connects TRBV5-4 to TRBJ2-1; 8 bases are a match to TRBD2. The CDR3 length is 16 residues. J lost 5 bases, V lost 0 bases, and 7 bases had no gene match. CDR1 and CDR2 (germline): SGHNT, YYREEE (reference sequence). The CDR3 bases are TGTGCCAGCAGCTTGGGAGGGACTAGGATAAACAATGAGCAGTTCTTC. Amino acids: CASSLGGTRINNEQFF.

This clone was found a few times. V and J are TRBV5-1 and TRBJ1-1; D is possibly TRBD1 (5 bases). Germline V lookup: CDR1 SGHRS, CDR2 YFSETQ. Trimming left V 4 bases short and J 0 bases short, with 10 bases between. This CDR3 is built from 14 residues. The CDR3 spells CASSPDTMNTEAFF. CDR3 nucleotides: TGCGCCAGCAGCCCGGACACGATGAACACTGAAGCTTTCTTT.

The chain has TRBV30 and TRBJ2-6; D possibly matches TRBD1 or TRBD2 (6 bases each). The CDR3 covers 16 residues. The V end lost 0 bases, the J end lost 0 bases, and 9 bases lay between the germline ends. The V gene's germline CDR1 is GTSNPN and CDR2 SVGIG (reference sequence). In nucleotides, the CDR3 is TGTGCCTGGAGTGTGGGGGGCGCCTCTGGGGCCAACGTCCTGACTTTC. Its translation is CAWSVGGASGANVLTF.

The chain uses TRBV9 and TRBJ2-3; D possibly corresponds to TRBD2 (5 bases). Germline values: CDR1 SGDLS, CDR2 YYNGEE. V was trimmed by 4 bases and J by 6 bases, leaving 12 bases between them. This CDR3 is built from 13 residues. The CDR3 region is CASSPGISDTQYF. CDR3 nucleotides: TGTGCCAGCAGCCCGGGGATATCTGATACGCAGTATTTT.

The chain uses TRBV27 and TRBJ1-6, with D tentatively TRBD1 (5 bases). Germline loops: CDR1 MNHEY, CDR2 SMNVEV (reference sequence). V shed 7 bases and J shed 10 bases, with 14 bases lying between them. The CDR3 totals 13 residues. CDR3 in DNA: TGTGCCAGCAAAGGTGGGGGTGGGTCACCCCTCCACTTT. Translated, it gives CASKGGGGSPLHF.

J is TRBJ2-6 and V is TRBV28; D call uncertain. The CDR3 consists of 16 residues. The V gene's germline CDR1 is MDHEN and CDR2 SYDVKM. V was shortened by 3 bases and J by 0 bases, with 9 bases between the two germline ends. CDR3 protein: CASSFFLGSGANVLTF. Here the CDR3 DNA reads TGTGCCAGCAGTTTTTTTCTAGGCTCTGGGGCCAACGTCCTGACTTTC.

V gene TRBV5-4 combines with J gene TRBJ1-6, with 8 bases that match TRBD1. J was trimmed by 7 bases and V by 6 bases; bases with no gene match: 18. Germline lookup yields CDR1 SGHNT and CDR2 YYREEE (reference sequence). CDR3 length: 18 residues. The DNA for the CDR3 is TGTGCCAGCACCTTCAACTGGACAGGGAACTTACGAAATTCACCCCTCCACTTT. This gives the protein CASTFNWTGNLRNSPLHF. Supplemented by reference TRBV5-4 and TRBJ1-6, the full variable domain reads ETGVTQSPTHLIKTRGQQVTLRCSSQSGHNTVSWYQQALGQGPQFIFQYYREEENGRGNFPPRFSGLQFPNYSSELNVNALELDDSALYLCASTFNWTGNLRNSPLHFGNGTRLTVT.

There are a few counts of this clone. The V call is TRBV19, the J call TRBJ1-3, with a tentative D call TRBD1 (5 bases). The germline V gene has CDR1 LNHDA and CDR2 SQIVND (reference sequence). CDR3 length: 16 residues. The V end lost 3 bases, the J end lost 1 base, and 13 bases lay between the germline ends. The CDR3 reads CASSMVRQRSGNTIYF. DNA of the CDR3: TGTGCCAGTAGTATGGTCCGACAGAGGTCTGGAAACACCATATATTTT.

The V and J genes are TRBV29-1 and TRBJ2-7, with no clear D. The CDR3 has 12 amino acids. The V and J ends lost 8 bases and 1 base respectively, with 12 bases between them. Germline CDR1 reads SQVTM; CDR2 reads ANQGSEA. CDR3 coding DNA: TGCAGCCATCTGGCGGAGTCCTACGAGCAGTACTTC. Protein: CSHLAESYEQYF.